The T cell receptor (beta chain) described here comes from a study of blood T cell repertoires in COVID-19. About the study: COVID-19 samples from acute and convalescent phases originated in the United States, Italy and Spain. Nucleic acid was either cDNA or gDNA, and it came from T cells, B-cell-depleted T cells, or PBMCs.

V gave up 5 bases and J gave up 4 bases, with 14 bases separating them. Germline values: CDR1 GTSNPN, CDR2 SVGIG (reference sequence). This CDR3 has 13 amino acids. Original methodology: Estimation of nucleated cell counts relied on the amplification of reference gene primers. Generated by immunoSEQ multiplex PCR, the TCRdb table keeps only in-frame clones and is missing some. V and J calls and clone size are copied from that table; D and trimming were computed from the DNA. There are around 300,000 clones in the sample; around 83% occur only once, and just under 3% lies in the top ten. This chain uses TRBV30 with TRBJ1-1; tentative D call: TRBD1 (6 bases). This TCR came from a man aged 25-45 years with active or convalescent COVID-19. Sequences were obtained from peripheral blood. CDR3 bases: TGTGCCTGGCGAGGGGGGCGCGTCACTGAAGCTTTCTTT. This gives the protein CAWRGGRVTEAFF. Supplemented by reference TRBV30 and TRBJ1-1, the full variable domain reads SQTIHQWPATLVQPVGSPLSLECTVEGTSNPNLYWYRQAAGRGLQLLFYSVGIGQISSEVPQNLSASRPQDRQFILSSKKLLLSDSGFYLCAWRGGRVTEAFFGQGTRLTVV.